The clone carrying this T cell receptor (beta chain) was observed many times. This entry comes from a study of T cells in Graves' hyperthyroidism and ophthalmopathy. Whole-study context: Any treatment followed the collection of peripheral blood at initial diagnosis.

From RNA transcripts, TCR beta CDR3 regions were amplified. The TCR CDR3 was amplified in a first-round RT-PCR using the HTBI primer set. In TCRdb, the multiplex PCR reads were re-called with MiXCR into one record per CDR3 protein. This table has approximately 590,000 distinct CDR3 sequences, 15% to 18% appearing once. The study based diagnoses on clinical symptoms, serum thyroxine and TRAb, thyroid ultrasound and orbital computed tomography. The PBMCs were sourced from fresh peripheral blood (about 10 ml). Germline CDR1 MNHEY, CDR2 SMNVEV (reference sequence). Trimming pared 5 bases from V and 4 bases from J, leaving 24 bases between. This CDR3 is built from 18 residues.

Sequences were obtained from blood. This TCR came from a woman aged 25 to 39 with Graves' hyperthyroidism. V gene TRBV27 combines with J gene TRBJ1-5; D perhaps matches TRBD1 (5 bases). The CDR3 here is CASSLQTGAKLGNQPQHF. The CDR3 DNA is TGTGCCAGCAGTCTCCAGACCGGGGCCAAGTTGGGTAATCAGCCCCAGCATTTT.